This T cell receptor beta chain was documented in a study of cytotoxic CD8 clonotypes in ibrutinib-treated CLL. After removal of 2 bases from V and 5 bases from J, the junction contained 15 bases not matched to a gene. This CDR3 contains 18 residues. CDR1 and CDR2 (germline): MNHNS, SASEGT. Clones were read by immunoSEQ multiplex PCR, and TCRdb kept only the in-frame ones, dropping some. Among about 57,000 clones listed, approximately 52% were seen once. The chain links TRBV6-1 to TRBJ2-5; TRBD1 matches at 9 bases. The source material was PBMCs, sampled after 24 months of ibrutinib treatment. This clonotype was sampled from a human donor with chronic lymphocytic leukemia. The CDR3 DNA reads TGTGCCAGCAGTGAAAAAAAGGTTGGGACAGGGTTTATTGAGACCCAGTACTTC. Protein: CASSEKKVGTGFIETQYF.